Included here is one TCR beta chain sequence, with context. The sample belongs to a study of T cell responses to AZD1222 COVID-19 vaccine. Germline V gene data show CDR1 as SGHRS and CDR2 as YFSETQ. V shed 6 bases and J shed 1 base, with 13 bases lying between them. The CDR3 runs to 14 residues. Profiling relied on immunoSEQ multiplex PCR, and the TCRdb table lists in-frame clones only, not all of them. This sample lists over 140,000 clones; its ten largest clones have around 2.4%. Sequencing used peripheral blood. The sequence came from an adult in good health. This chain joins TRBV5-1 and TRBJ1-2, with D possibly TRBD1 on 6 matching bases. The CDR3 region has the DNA TGCGCCAGCAAGGCGGGGGCTAGTAACTATGGCTACACCTTC. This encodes CASKAGASNYGYTF. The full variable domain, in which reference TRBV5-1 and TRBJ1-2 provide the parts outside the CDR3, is KAGVTQTPRYLIKTRGQQVTLSCSPISGHRSVSWYQQTPGQGLQFLFEYFSETQRNKGNFPGRFSGRQFSNSRSEMNVSTLELGDSALYLCASKAGASNYGYTFGSGTRLTVV.